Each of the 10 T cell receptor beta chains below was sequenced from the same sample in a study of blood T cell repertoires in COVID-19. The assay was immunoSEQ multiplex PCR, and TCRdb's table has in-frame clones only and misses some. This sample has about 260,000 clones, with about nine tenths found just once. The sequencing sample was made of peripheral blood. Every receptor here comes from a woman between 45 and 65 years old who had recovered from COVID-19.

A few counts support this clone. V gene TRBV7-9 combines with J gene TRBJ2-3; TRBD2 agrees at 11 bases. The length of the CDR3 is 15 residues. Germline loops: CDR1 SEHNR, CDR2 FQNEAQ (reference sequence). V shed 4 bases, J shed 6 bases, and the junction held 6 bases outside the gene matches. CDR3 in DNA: TGTGCCAGCAGCTGGGGACTAGCGGAGGGGGATACGCAGTATTTT. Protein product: CASSWGLAEGDTQYF.

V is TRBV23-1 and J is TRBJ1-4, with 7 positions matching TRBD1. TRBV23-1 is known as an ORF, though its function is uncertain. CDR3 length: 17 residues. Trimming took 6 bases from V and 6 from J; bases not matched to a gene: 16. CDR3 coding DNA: TGCGCCAGCAGACGAACAGGGGTTCTTCCAAACGATGAAAAACTGTTTTTT. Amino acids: CASRRTGVLPNDEKLFF.

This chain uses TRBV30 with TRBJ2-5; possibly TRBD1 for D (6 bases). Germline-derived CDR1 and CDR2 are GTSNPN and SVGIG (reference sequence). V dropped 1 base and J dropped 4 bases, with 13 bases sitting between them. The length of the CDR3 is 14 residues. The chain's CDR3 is CAWSAGTILETQYF. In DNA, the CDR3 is TGTGCCTGGAGTGCCGGGACAATCCTAGAGACCCAGTACTTC.

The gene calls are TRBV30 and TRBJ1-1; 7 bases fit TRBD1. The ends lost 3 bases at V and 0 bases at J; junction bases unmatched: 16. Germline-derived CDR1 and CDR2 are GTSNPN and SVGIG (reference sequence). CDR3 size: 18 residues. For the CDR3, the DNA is TGTGCCTGGAGAGACTTTCGACAGGGCCCTTTTATGAACACTGAAGCTTTCTTT. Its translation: CAWRDFRQGPFMNTEAFF.

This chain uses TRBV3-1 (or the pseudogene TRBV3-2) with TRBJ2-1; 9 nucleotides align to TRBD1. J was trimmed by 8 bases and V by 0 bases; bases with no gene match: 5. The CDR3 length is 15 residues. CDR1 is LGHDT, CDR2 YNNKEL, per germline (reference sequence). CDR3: CASSQDGQGMDEQFF. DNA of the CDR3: TGTGCCAGCAGCCAAGACGGACAGGGGATGGATGAGCAGTTCTTC.

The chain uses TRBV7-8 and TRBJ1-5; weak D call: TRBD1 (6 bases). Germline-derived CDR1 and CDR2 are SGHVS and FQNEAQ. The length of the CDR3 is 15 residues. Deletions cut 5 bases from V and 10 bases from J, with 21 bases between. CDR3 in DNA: TGTGCCAGCAGCCCCCGTGGGGGCCGCAATGGACCCCAGCATTTT. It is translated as CASSPRGGRNGPQHF.

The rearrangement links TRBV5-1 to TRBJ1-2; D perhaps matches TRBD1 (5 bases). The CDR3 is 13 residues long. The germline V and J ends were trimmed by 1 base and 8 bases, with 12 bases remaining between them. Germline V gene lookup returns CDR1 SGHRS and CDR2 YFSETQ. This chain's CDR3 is CASSLPGGEGYTF. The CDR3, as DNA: TGCGCCAGCAGCTTGCCAGGAGGGGAAGGCTACACCTTC. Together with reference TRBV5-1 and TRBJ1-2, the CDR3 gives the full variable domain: KAGVTQTPRYLIKTRGQQVTLSCSPISGHRSVSWYQQTPGQGLQFLFEYFSETQRNKGNFPGRFSGRQFSNSRSEMNVSTLELGDSALYLCASSLPGGEGYTFGSGTRLTVV.

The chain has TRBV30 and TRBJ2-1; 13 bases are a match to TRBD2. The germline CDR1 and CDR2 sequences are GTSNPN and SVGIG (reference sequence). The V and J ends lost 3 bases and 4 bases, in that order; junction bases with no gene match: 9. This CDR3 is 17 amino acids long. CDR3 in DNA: TGTGCCTGGAGCCCTTTGGGGACTAGCGGGGTTTACAATGAGCAGTTCTTC. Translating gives CAWSPLGTSGVYNEQFF. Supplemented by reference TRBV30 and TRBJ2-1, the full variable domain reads SQTIHQWPATLVQPVGSPLSLECTVEGTSNPNLYWYRQAAGRGLQLLFYSVGIGQISSEVPQNLSASRPQDRQFILSSKKLLLSDSGFYLCAWSPLGTSGVYNEQFFGPGTRLTVL.

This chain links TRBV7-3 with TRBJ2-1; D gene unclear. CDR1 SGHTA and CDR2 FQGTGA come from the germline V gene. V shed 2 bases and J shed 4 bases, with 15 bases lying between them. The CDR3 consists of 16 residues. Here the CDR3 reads CASSLSRLEPYNEQFF. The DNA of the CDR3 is TGTGCCAGCAGCTTATCAAGGCTAGAACCTTACAATGAGCAGTTCTTC.

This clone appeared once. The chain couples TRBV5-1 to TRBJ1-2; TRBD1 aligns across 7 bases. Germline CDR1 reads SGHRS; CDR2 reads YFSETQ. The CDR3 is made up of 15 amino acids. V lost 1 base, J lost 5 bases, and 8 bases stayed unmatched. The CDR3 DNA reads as TGCGCCAGCAGCTTGACCGGGACAGCAGAATATGGCTACACCTTC. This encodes CASSLTGTAEYGYTF.